This is a list of T cell receptor beta chains from one sample in a study of T cell changes during pregnancy in multiple sclerosis. Data came from immunoSEQ multiplex PCR; TCRdb stores just in-frame clones and leaves some out. The sample consists of tens of thousands of clones, roughly 93% of them appearing once. The material was peripheral blood, obtained in the second trimester of pregnancy. These receptors originate from a female donor with multiple sclerosis, enrolled in a pregnancy study. Both conserved end residues are part of each CDR3. The order of the fields is J gene, V gene, clone size, D gene, CDR3 DNA, CDR3 protein. D genes are given only for firm matches. Only part of the rows carry a size: once, few, many, or a class if the clone is expanded.

j_call: TRBJ2-1; v_call: TRBV7-7; clone_size: once; d_call: TRBD1; cdr3_nt: TGTGCTAGCAGCCTAGACAGGGCTGGCCATGAGCAGTTCTTC; cdr3_aa: CASSLDRAGHEQFF
j_call: TRBJ2-7; v_call: TRBV28; clone_size: -; d_call: TRBD2; cdr3_nt: TGTGCCAGCAGTCGTCTGGGGGAGGGTCTCCACGAGCAGTACTTC; cdr3_aa: CASSRLGEGLHEQYF
j_call: TRBJ2-1; v_call: TRBV4-1; clone_size: -; d_call: -; cdr3_nt: TGCGCCAGCAGCCAAGATCTGGCGGTTGAGCAGTTCTTC; cdr3_aa: CASSQDLAVEQFF
j_call: TRBJ2-1; v_call: TRBV21-1; clone_size: once; d_call: -; cdr3_nt: TGTGCCAGCAGCTTAGATTCTGGGACAGGGGATCACAATGAGCAGTTCTTC; cdr3_aa: CASSLDSGTGDHNEQFF
j_call: TRBJ1-1; v_call: TRBV18; clone_size: -; d_call: -; cdr3_nt: TGTGCCAGCTCAGAGTGGCAGGGCAATGAAGCTTTCTTT; cdr3_aa: CASSEWQGNEAFF
j_call: TRBJ2-7; v_call: TRBV28; clone_size: -; d_call: -; cdr3_nt: TGTGCCAGCAGTTTTGGCGGTAACTACGAGCAGTACTTC; cdr3_aa: CASSFGGNYEQYF
j_call: TRBJ1-2; v_call: TRBV4-3; clone_size: -; d_call: TRBD1; cdr3_nt: TGCGCCAGCAGCCAAGATCTTGGGGGCAGGGGGGACTATGGCTACACCTTC; cdr3_aa: CASSQDLGGRGDYGYTF
j_call: TRBJ2-7; v_call: TRBV13; clone_size: -; d_call: -; cdr3_nt: TGTGCCAGCAGCCCCCGGCCTAGCAGTACCTACGAGCAGTACTTC; cdr3_aa: CASSPRPSSTYEQYF
j_call: TRBJ2-1; v_call: TRBV5-6; clone_size: once; d_call: TRBD1; cdr3_nt: TGTGCCAGCAGGACGGGACAGGGAGGCTACAATGAGCAGTTCTTC; cdr3_aa: CASRTGQGGYNEQFF
j_call: TRBJ1-1; v_call: TRBV28; clone_size: -; d_call: TRBD1; cdr3_nt: TGTGCCAGCAGTTTAGTGTGGGACAGGGGCCACAACATGAACACTGAAGCTTTCTTT; cdr3_aa: CASSLVWDRGHNMNTEAFF
j_call: TRBJ2-7; v_call: TRBV4-3; clone_size: -; d_call: -; cdr3_nt: TGCGCCAGCAGCCAAGATAAGGGGAGGACCTACGAGCAGTACTTC; cdr3_aa: CASSQDKGRTYEQYF
j_call: TRBJ2-7; v_call: TRBV4-2; clone_size: -; d_call: TRBD1; cdr3_nt: TGTGCCAGCAGCCAGGGACAGGAGACCTACGAGCAGTACTTC; cdr3_aa: CASSQGQETYEQYF
j_call: TRBJ2-7; v_call: TRBV5-6; clone_size: once; d_call: TRBD2; cdr3_nt: TGTGCCAGCAGCGGACTAGCGGATCTCTACGAGCAGTACTTC; cdr3_aa: CASSGLADLYEQYF
j_call: TRBJ2-5; v_call: TRBV7-2; clone_size: -; d_call: TRBD2; cdr3_nt: TGTGCCAGCAGTAAGCCGGGACTAGCGGGAGGCAGTCGGGAGACCCAGTACTTC; cdr3_aa: CASSKPGLAGGSRETQYF